Many counts were recorded for the clone carrying this T cell receptor (beta chain). No antigen is known for it. One junction end disagrees with the germline gene, perhaps due to a read error. This sample is part of a study of cytomegalovirus exposure and HLA in healthy donors. Study results and caveats: It is likely that the observed cluster of highly shared sequence variants was a sequencing artifact. HLA allele associations emerged for under 20,000 TCR beta sequences in a later analysis, at 0.05 false discovery rate. Researchers had no immune exposure information except CMV serostatus available.

With 60 Vbeta and 13 Jbeta primers, the PCR was carried out. This table comes from immunoSEQ multiplex PCR, and its TCRdb copy is limited to in-frame clones, with some not included. In the table there are some 110,000 clones, 75% to 80% of which are singletons. The V gene's germline CDR1 is SGHRS and CDR2 YFSETQ. CDR3 length: 15 amino acids. The TCR sequence derives from a man aged 60 to 69 in good health and CMV-seropositive. This chain uses TRBV5-1 with TRBJ2-6, with a tentative D call TRBD1 (6 bases). Sequencing used PBMCs. CDR3 DNA sequence: TGCGCCAGCAGTTTGGACAGCTCTGGGGCCAACGTCCTGACTTTC. Encoded protein: CASSLDSSGANVLTF.